This T cell receptor (beta chain) was sequenced for a study of blood T cell repertoires in COVID-19. Study background: The study drew acute and convalescent COVID-19 samples from the United States, Italy and Spain.

The protocol was immunoSEQ multiplex PCR, while the TCRdb copy is restricted to in-frame clones and leaves out a portion. The data hold 240,000 or so clones, with approximately 90% observed a single time. Ages ranged from about 18 to 89 years, with residence in about two dozen US areas. Donors were grouped by their self-reported clinical history. The CDR3 totals 17 residues. V lost 0 bases and J lost 3; bases outside the gene matches: 6. The V gene's germline CDR1 is ENHRY and CDR2 SYGVKD. Source material: PBMCs or T cells enriched from blood (not recorded which). The sequence came from a middle-aged man who had recovered from COVID-19. This rearrangement joins TRBV10-3 to TRBJ2-7; TRBD2 aligns across 12 bases. The DNA for the CDR3 is TGTGCCATCAGTGAGTCGACTAGCGGGAGAGTATTCTACGAGCAGTACTTC. It yields the protein CAISESTSGRVFYEQYF.